Listed here are 21 T cell receptor beta chains from one sample, sequenced in a study of shared clonotypes between healthy human individuals (dated by TCRdb to about 2020). CD8 naive samples were obtained by positive selection for CCR7 among CD45RO-negative cells, yielding a CD45RA+CCR7+ population from which TemRA cells were excluded. The library was generated by the immunoSEQ multiplex PCR assay. This is the immuneACCESS table as TCRdb keeps it, with only in-frame sequences that have V and J called. A part of the clones is gone; compared with another copy, unresolved V genes explain less than half, and the rest is unexplained. The sample table records approximately 2,000,000 clones; around 93% of these occur just once. Of the sample, approximately 1.7% is held by the ten largest clones. Sequenced: naive CD8+ T cells from PBMCs. Reading the label with the study, this specimen's cell subset or site is: CD45RA+CCR7+. The origin of the receptors is a man between 18 and 35 years old in good health. Some clones in this sample may be carry-over from other donors' samples.

V usage is TRBV10-2 and J usage is TRBJ2-2; D ambiguous. CDR1 WSHSY and CDR2 SAAADI come from the germline V gene. CDR3 length: 14 amino acids. V was cut by 2 bases and J by 5 bases, with 9 bases left in between. Written as DNA, the CDR3 is TGCGCCAGCAGTGAGGGAGAAGCTACCGGGGAGCTGTTTTTT. Amino acid sequence: CASSEGEATGELFF.

This clone was observed once. The V call is TRBV27, the J call TRBJ1-1; a weak D match, TRBD1 (6 bases). V lost 8 bases and J 5 bases, leaving 15 bases between the germline ends. The CDR3 has 13 amino acids. The germline V gene encodes CDR1 MNHEY and CDR2 SMNVEV (reference sequence). The CDR3 sequence: CASGVLGATEAFF. CDR3 sequence (DNA): TGTGCCAGCGGGGTTTTGGGGGCGACTGAAGCTTTCTTT.

This chain links TRBV27 with TRBJ2-2, with 12 bases matching TRBD2. The CDR3 has 17 amino acids. V dropped 5 bases and J dropped 7; count of bases not matched to a gene: 11. In germline, CDR1 is MNHEY, CDR2 SMNVEV (reference sequence). Here the CDR3 reads CASSALGLAGSRGELFF. For the CDR3, the DNA is TGTGCCAGCAGTGCCCTCGGACTAGCGGGAAGCCGCGGGGAGCTGTTTTTT.

The chain joins TRBV5-1 to TRBJ2-7; tentatively, D is TRBD1 (6 bases). CDR3 length equals 14 residues. The V gene lost 6 bases and the J gene lost 3 bases, with 16 bases spanning the gap. Germline V gene data show CDR1 as SGHRS and CDR2 as YFSETQ. The CDR3 nucleotides are TGCGCCAGCACCTTCATGACAGGATTCTACGAGCAGTACTTC. Its protein product is CASTFMTGFYEQYF.

This chain connects TRBV6-5 to TRBJ1-5; a weak D match, TRBD1 (5 bases). Trimming took 6 bases from V and 2 from J, leaving 14 bases between them. CDR3 length equals 15 residues. Looked up from germline, CDR1 is MNHEY and CDR2 is SVGAGI. The CDR3 reads CASSNGGLGNQPQHF. The CDR3, as DNA: TGTGCCAGCAGCAACGGGGGATTGGGCAATCAGCCCCAGCATTTT.

This clone was detected only once. V usage is TRBV28 and J usage is TRBJ1-3; D is ambiguous. The CDR3 covers 11 residues. V lost 8 bases, J lost 4 bases, and 6 bases lay in between. CDR1 is MDHEN, CDR2 SYDVKM, per germline. The CDR3 nucleotides read TGTGCCAGCCGAGACGGAAACACCATATATTTT. Translating gives CASRDGNTIYF.

The CDR3 reads CASMGRGMNTEAFF. The DNA of the CDR3 is TGTGCCAGCATGGGCAGGGGCATGAACACTGAAGCTTTCTTT. V and J are TRBV27 and TRBJ1-1; D possibly corresponds to TRBD1 (6 bases). The CDR3 covers 14 residues. Germline CDR1 and CDR2: MNHEY and SMNVEV (reference sequence). Trimming left V 7 bases short and J 0 bases short, with 12 bases between.

This rearrangement joins TRBV10-3 to TRBJ1-2; no reliable D call. V was cut by 10 bases and J by 0 bases, with 21 bases left in between. The CDR3 extends over 16 amino acids. CDR1 and CDR2 from the germline V gene are ENHRY and SYGVKD. The CDR3 DNA follows: TGTGCCACAGCCCGTGTCGACACCGGAGCTAACTATGGCTACACCTTC. It codes for CATARVDTGANYGYTF.

The chain recombines TRBV27 with TRBJ2-5, with D maybe TRBD1 (6 bases). V was shortened by 2 bases and J by 0 bases, with 10 bases between the two germline ends. CDR1 and CDR2 (germline): MNHEY, SMNVEV (reference sequence). The CDR3 loop spans 15 amino acids. The DNA of the CDR3 is TGTGCCAGCAGTTTAATAGGACAGAACCAAGAGACCCAGTACTTC. Translation: CASSLIGQNQETQYF.

A remark on this clone: Distinct nucleotide sequences in the sample also encode this CDR3. This rearrangement joins TRBV27 to TRBJ2-3, with D tentatively TRBD2 (5 bases). CDR1 and CDR2 (germline): MNHEY, SMNVEV (reference sequence). The CDR3 has 14 residues. Trimming shortened V by 2 bases and J by 2 bases, and 8 bases separated the two germline ends. This CDR3 is CASSLVGATDTQYF. The CDR3 nucleotides read TGTGCCAGCAGTTTAGTGGGAGCCACAGATACGCAGTATTTT.

The rearrangement joins TRBV9 to TRBJ2-7; TRBD2 is a possible D gene (6 bases). Trimming removed 0 bases from V and 6 bases from J, with 16 bases in between. Germline loops: CDR1 SGDLS, CDR2 YYNGEE. This CDR3 contains 15 residues. The CDR3 loop reads CASSVEGDPRGEQYF. The DNA of the CDR3 is TGTGCCAGCAGCGTAGAAGGGGACCCGCGGGGCGAGCAGTACTTC.

This rearrangement joins TRBV6-1 to TRBJ1-4; possibly TRBD1 for D (5 bases). CDR3 length equals 14 residues. From germline, CDR1 is MNHNS and CDR2 SASEGT. V lost 6 bases and J 7 bases, leaving 15 bases between the germline ends. The DNA for the CDR3 is TGTGCCAGCAGGAACTCAGGGTTCCTTGAAAAACTGTTTTTT. Protein product: CASRNSGFLEKLFF.

The chain uses TRBV6-1 and TRBJ2-2; the match to TRBD1 covers 7 bases. The germline CDR1 and CDR2 sequences are MNHNS and SASEGT. V lost 6 bases, J lost 5 bases, and 6 bases stayed unmatched. The CDR3 extends over 14 amino acids. CDR3 sequence (DNA): TGTGCCAGCAGGTTGGGGACAGCTACCGGGGAGCTGTTTTTT. This encodes CASRLGTATGELFF.

The chain joins TRBV11-2 to TRBJ1-1; D gene uncertain. V lost 5 bases, J lost 3 bases, and 13 bases lay in between. The CDR3 is 14 amino acids. The V gene's germline CDR1 is SGHAT and CDR2 FQNNGV. This CDR3 reads CASSPRVGDTEAFF. CDR3 nucleotides: TGTGCCAGCAGCCCTAGAGTCGGTGACACTGAAGCTTTCTTT.

V is TRBV28 and J is TRBJ1-5; tentative D call: TRBD1 (5 bases). The CDR3 totals 17 residues. Germline V gene lookup returns CDR1 MDHEN and CDR2 SYDVKM. V lost 7 bases and J lost 4, with 23 bases in between. The CDR3 nucleotides read TGTGCCAGCACCCCAGGCAGACCGACAGATCTTAATCAGCCCCAGCATTTT. Residues: CASTPGRPTDLNQPQHF.

The chain has TRBV6-1 and TRBJ2-7; possible D gene TRBD1, 5 bases. Trimming took off 2 bases at V and 5 bases at J, with 13 bases between the two ends. The CDR3 has 14 amino acids. The germline V gene encodes CDR1 MNHNS and CDR2 SASEGT. The CDR3: CASSEWIGVHEQYF. The CDR3 coding sequence is TGTGCCAGCAGTGAATGGATAGGGGTCCACGAGCAGTACTTC.

The sample holds one count of this clone. The chain carries TRBV5-1 and TRBJ2-3, with 9 bases fitting TRBD2. Germline V gives CDR1 SGHRS, CDR2 YFSETQ. Trimming took 0 bases from V and 6 from J; bases not matched to a gene: 5. This CDR3 has 15 residues. In DNA, the CDR3 is TGCGCCAGCAGCTTGGTGGCTAGCGGGATGGATACGCAGTATTTT. Translation gives CASSLVASGMDTQYF.

This sequence joins TRBV5-1 and TRBJ2-7; no clear D. CDR1 SGHRS and CDR2 YFSETQ come from the germline V gene. The ends were cut back, 2 bases at V and 2 bases at J, with 14 bases in the middle. This CDR3 has 15 amino acids. The CDR3 DNA is TGCGCCAGCAGCTTTGGGCCCCAGGACCCCTACGAGCAGTACTTC. It encodes CASSFGPQDPYEQYF.

V and J are TRBV30 and TRBJ1-2; unclear D gene. The CDR3 loop spans 10 amino acids. Germline values: CDR1 GTSNPN, CDR2 SVGIG (reference sequence). The ends were cut back, 5 bases at V and 2 bases at J, with 3 bases in the middle. DNA for the CDR3: TGTGCCTGGGAAAACTATGGCTACACCTTC. It yields the protein CAWENYGYTF.

This sequence joins TRBV25-1 and TRBJ2-3, with D perhaps given as TRBD1 or TRBD2 (5 bases each). Germline V gene sequence: CDR1 MGHDK, CDR2 SYGVNS. The CDR3 sequence is 13 residues long. With 4 bases removed from V and 4 bases from J, the gap between germline ends came to 9 bases. The CDR3: CASSGGFADTQYF. In nucleotides, the CDR3 is TGTGCCAGCAGTGGGGGGTTCGCAGATACGCAGTATTTT.

The chain recombines TRBV28 with TRBJ2-7; TRBD1 matches at 7 bases. V lost 10 bases and J lost 7; bases outside the gene matches: 10. Germline V lookup: CDR1 MDHEN, CDR2 SYDVKM. The CDR3 has 12 residues. The CDR3 nucleotides are TGTGCCACGAGTGAGGGGGCTGGGGAGCAGTACTTC. It codes for CATSEGAGEQYF.